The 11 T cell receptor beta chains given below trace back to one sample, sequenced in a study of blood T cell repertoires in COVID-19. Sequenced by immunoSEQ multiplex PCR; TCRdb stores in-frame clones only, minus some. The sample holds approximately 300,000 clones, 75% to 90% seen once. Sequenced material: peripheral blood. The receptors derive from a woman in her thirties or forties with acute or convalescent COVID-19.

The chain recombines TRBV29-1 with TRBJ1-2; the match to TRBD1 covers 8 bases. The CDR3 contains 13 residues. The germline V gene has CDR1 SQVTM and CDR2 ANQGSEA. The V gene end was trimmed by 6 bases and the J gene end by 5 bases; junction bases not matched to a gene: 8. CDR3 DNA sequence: TGCAGCGTCAAGACAGGGGAGGGTTATGGCTACACCTTC. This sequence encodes CSVKTGEGYGYTF.

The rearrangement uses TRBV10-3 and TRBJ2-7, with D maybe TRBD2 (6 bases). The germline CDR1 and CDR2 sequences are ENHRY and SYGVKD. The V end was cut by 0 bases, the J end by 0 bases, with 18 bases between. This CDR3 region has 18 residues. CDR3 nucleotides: TGTGCCATCAGTGAGTCGGGGTCAGCGGGTGGTAGCTCCTACGAGCAGTACGTC. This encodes CAISESGSAGGSSYEQYV.

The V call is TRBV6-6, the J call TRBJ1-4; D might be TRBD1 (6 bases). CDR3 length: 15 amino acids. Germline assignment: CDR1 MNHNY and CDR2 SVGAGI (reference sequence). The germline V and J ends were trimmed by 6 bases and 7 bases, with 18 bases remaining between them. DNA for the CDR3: TGTGCCAGCAGATCTACAGGGAGCATCGGTGAAAAACTGTTTTTT. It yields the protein CASRSTGSIGEKLFF.

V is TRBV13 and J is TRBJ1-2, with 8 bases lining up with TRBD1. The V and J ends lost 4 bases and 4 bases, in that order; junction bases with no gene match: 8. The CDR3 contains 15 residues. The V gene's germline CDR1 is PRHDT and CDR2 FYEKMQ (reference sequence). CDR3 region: CASSSRTGRAYGYTF. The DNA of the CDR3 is TGTGCCAGCAGCTCAAGGACAGGGAGAGCCTATGGCTACACCTTC.

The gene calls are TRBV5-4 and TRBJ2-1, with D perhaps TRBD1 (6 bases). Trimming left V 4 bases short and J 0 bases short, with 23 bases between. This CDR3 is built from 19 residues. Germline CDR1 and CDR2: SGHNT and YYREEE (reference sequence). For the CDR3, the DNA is TGTGCCAGCAGCCCCCGGGACATCTACCGTGAAAGCTCCTACAATGAGCAGTTCTTC. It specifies CASSPRDIYRESSYNEQFF.

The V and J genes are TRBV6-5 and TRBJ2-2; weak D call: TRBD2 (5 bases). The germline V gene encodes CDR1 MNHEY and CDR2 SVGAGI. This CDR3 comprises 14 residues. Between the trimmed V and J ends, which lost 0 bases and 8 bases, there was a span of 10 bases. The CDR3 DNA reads TGTGCCAGCAGTTACTCGAAGAGGGTAGGGGAGCTGTTTTTT. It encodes CASSYSKRVGELFF.

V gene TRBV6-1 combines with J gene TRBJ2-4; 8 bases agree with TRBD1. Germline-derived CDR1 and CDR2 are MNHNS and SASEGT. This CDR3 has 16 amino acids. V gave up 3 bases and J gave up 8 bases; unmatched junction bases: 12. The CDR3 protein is CASSEVAGGLRDIQYF. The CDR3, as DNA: TGTGCCAGCAGTGAGGTGGCAGGGGGCCTTCGGGACATTCAGTACTTC.

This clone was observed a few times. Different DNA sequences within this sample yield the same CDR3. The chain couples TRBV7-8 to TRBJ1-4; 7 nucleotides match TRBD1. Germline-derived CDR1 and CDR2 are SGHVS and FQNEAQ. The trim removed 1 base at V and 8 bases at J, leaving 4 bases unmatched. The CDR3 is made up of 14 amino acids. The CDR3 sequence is CASSLGQGGEKLFF. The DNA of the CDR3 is TGTGCCAGCAGCTTAGGACAGGGCGGAGAAAAACTGTTTTTT.

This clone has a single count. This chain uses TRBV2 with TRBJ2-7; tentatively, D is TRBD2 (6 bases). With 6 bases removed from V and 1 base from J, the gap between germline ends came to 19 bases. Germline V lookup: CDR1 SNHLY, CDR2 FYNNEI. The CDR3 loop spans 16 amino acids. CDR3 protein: CASSPVGGIESYEQYV. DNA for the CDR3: TGTGCCAGCAGCCCCGTCGGAGGGATAGAATCCTACGAGCAGTACGTC.

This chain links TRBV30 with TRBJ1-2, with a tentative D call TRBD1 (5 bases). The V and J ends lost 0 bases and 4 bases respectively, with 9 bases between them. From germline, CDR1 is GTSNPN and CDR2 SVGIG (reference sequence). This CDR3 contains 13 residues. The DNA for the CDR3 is TGTGCCTGGAGTGTGGGGCGCTCCTATGGCTACACCTTC. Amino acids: CAWSVGRSYGYTF.

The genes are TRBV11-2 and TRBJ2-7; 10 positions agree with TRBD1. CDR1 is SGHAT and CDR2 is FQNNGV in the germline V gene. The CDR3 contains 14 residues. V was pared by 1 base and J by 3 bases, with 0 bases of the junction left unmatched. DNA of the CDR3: TGTGCCAGCAGCTTAGGGACAGGGGGCTACGAGCAGTACGTC. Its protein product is CASSLGTGGYEQYV.